This TCR beta chain is drawn from a study of T cell therapy after organ transplantation. Germline CDR1 reads LNHNV; CDR2 reads YYDKDF (reference sequence). V lost 9 bases and J 14 bases, leaving 31 bases between the germline ends. The CDR3 has 16 amino acids. Data came from immunoSEQ multiplex PCR; TCRdb stores just in-frame clones and leaves some out. The sample has 20,000 or so clones; roughly four fifths are singletons. About this clone: Antigen unknown.

Indicated time point: 4-8 weeks after completion of therapy. Findings of the study overall: Minimal repertoire change after therapy followed marked pretherapy expansions in nonresponders.

The chain combines TRBV15 with TRBJ1-4, with D perhaps TRBD1 (6 bases). The sample consisted of CD8+ T cells from blood, taken after autologous CMV-specific T cell therapy. The TCR sequence derives from a human patient who had received a solid organ transplant and had CMV disease. The graft donor may have given rise to some T cells. The CDR3 spells CATKGGGAEAVRGLFF. CDR3 in DNA: TGTGCCACGAAGGGGGGGGGAGCGGAGGCCGTGAGAGGGCTGTTTTTT.